This TCR beta chain stems from a study of siplizumab effects on memory and regulatory T cells. Method: immunoSEQ multiplex PCR; TCRdb's copy keeps in-frame clones and lacks some. Of about 100,000 clones detected, around 94% appear once; the ten largest clones hold under 0.65%. The clonotype comes from a human donor in good health. Sequencing was done on a sample of Tregs sorted from blood.

Here the CDR3 DNA reads TGTGCCAGCAGTGTAGGGGCGGGAAGTTACGAGCAGTACTTC. Its translation is CASSVGAGSYEQYF. The chain carries TRBV2 and TRBJ2-7; a weak D match, TRBD2 (6 bases). CDR1 SNHLY and CDR2 FYNNEI come from the germline V gene. Trimming left V 4 bases short and J 4 bases short, with 14 bases between. The CDR3 covers 14 residues.